This TCR beta chain derives from a study of response to subunit inactivated influenza vaccine. There are many counts of this clonotype. The CDR3 has 12 residues. The V segment lost 6 bases and the J segment 2 bases; nucleotides outside the gene matches: 1. MiXCR, applied by TCRdb to the RT-PCR reads, yields one record per CDR3 protein. Of around 650,000 distinct CDR3 sequences listed, approximately 14% were seen once; the top ten hold approximately 10%. This chain joins TRBV12-3 or TRBV12-4 and TRBJ2-7, with 7 nucleotides matching TRBD1. This material consisted of PBMCs from blood, taken roughly 12 days after vaccination. The clonotype comes from a middle-aged man who received an inactivated influenza vaccine. The chain's CDR3 is CASRGTAYEQYF. CDR3 DNA sequence: TGTGCCAGCAGAGGGACAGCCTACGAGCAGTACTTC.